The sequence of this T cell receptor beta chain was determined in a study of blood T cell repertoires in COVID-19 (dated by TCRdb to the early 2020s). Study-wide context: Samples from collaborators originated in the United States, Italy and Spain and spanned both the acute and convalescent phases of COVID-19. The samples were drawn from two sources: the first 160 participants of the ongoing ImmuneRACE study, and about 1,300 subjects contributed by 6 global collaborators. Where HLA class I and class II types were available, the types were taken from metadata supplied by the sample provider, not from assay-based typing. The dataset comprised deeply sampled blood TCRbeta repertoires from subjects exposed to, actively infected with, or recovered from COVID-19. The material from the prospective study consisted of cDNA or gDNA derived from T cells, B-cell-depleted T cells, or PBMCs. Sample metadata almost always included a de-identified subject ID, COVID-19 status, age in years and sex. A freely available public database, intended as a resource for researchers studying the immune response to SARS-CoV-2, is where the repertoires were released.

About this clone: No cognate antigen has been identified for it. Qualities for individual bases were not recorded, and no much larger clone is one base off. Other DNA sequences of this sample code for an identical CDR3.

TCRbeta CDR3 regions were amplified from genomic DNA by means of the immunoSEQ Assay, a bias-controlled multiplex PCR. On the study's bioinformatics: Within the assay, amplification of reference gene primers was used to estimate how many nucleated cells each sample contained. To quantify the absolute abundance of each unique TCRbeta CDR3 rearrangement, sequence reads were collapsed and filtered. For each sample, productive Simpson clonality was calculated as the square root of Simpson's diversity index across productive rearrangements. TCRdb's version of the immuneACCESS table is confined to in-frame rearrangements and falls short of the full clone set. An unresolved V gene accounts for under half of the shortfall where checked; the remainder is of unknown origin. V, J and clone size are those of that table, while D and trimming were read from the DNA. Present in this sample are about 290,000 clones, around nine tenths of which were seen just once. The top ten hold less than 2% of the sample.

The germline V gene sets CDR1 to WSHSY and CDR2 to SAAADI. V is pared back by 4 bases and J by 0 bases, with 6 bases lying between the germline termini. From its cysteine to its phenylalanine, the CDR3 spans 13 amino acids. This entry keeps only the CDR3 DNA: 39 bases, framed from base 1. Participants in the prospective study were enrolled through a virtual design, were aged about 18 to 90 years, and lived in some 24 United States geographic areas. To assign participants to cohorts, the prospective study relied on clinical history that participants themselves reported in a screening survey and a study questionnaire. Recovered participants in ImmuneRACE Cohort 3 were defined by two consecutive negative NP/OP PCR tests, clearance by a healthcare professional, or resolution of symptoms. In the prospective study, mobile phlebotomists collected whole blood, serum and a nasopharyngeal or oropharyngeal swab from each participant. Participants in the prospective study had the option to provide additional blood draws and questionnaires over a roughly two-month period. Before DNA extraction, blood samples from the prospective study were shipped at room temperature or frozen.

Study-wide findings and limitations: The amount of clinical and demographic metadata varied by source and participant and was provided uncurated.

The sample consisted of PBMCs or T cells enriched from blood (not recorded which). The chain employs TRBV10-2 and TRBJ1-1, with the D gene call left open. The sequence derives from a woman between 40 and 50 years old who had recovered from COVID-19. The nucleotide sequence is TGCGCCAGCAGTGGGCGGTTGAACACTGAAGCTTTCTTT. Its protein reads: CASSGRLNTEAFF.